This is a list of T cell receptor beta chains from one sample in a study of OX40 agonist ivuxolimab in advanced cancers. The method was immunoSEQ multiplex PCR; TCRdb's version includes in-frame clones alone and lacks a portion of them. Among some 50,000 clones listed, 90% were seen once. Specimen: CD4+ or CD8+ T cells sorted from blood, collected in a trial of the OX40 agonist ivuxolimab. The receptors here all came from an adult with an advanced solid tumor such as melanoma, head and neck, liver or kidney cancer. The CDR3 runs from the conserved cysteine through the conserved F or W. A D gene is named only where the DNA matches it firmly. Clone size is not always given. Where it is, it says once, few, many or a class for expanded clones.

TGTGCCAGCAGCCCACGACTAGCCCGCAATGAGCAGTTCTTC CASSPRLARNEQFF TRBD2 TRBJ2-1 TRBV7-2 .
TGTGCCTGGAGTACTGGGACAGGGGGTTCCTACGAGCAGTACTTC CAWSTGTGGSYEQYF TRBD1 TRBJ2-7 TRBV30 .
TGTGCCAGCAGTTTCCAAACAGGACGGTACACTGAAGCTTTCTTT CASSFQTGRYTEAFF . TRBJ1-1 TRBV6-6 .
TGTGCCAGCAGGTACAAGGGACAGGGGAAGCCCGGGGAGCTGTTTTTT CASRYKGQGKPGELFF TRBD1 TRBJ2-2 TRBV6-6 .
TGTGCCAGCAGGGGGGCAGGGACCCATAGCAATCAGCCCCAGCATTTT CASRGAGTHSNQPQHF . TRBJ1-5 TRBV28 .
TGTGCCAGTAGTCTCGAGGGGACACCCTCCTACGAGCAGTACTTC CASSLEGTPSYEQYF . TRBJ2-7 TRBV19 once
TGTGCCAGCAGGGCGGACAGGGGGCAGATAGGCTACACCTTC CASRADRGQIGYTF TRBD1 TRBJ1-2 TRBV2 .
TGTGCCAGCAGTGAACTTGGGACAGGGGGGAATGGGGCCAACGTCCTGACTTTC CASSELGTGGNGANVLTF TRBD1 TRBJ2-6 TRBV25-1 once
TGTGCCAGCAGCCCGTTCGGGGGAACCGGAAACACCATATATTTT CASSPFGGTGNTIYF . TRBJ1-3 TRBV7-2 .
TGTGCCAGCAACGTAAGGGAAGGACTAGCGGGAGCGAATGAGCAGTTCTTC CASNVREGLAGANEQFF TRBD2 TRBJ2-1 TRBV28 .
TGCGCCAGCAGCCTGACTATACAACTTGCAAATACGCAGTATTTT CASSLTIQLANTQYF . TRBJ2-3 TRBV5-1 .
TGTGCCAGTAGTGCAGGTGCCACCATAAATTCACCCCTCCACTTT CASSAGATINSPLHF . TRBJ1-6 TRBV19 .
TGTGCCAGCAGCTGGGGACAGGGGGACACTGAAGCTTTCTTT CASSWGQGDTEAFF TRBD1 TRBJ1-1 TRBV5-5 .
TGTGCCAGCAGGCTCTACGAGGAGCAGTACTTC CASRLYEEQYF . TRBJ2-7 TRBV6-5 .
TGTGCCAGCAGTCAGGGATTTAACTATGGCTACACCTTC CASSQGFNYGYTF . TRBJ1-2 TRBV6-4 few
TGTGCCATCAGAGATGGACAGGGGAATGCCTACGAGCAGTACTTC CAIRDGQGNAYEQYF TRBD1 TRBJ2-7 TRBV10-3 .
TGTGCCAGCAGCCCCGGGGGCATTCTGGCCTACAATGAGCAGTTCTTC CASSPGGILAYNEQFF . TRBJ2-1 TRBV5-4 once
TGTGCCAGCACTAGCGGGAGCCCTCCCGAGCAGTTCTTC CASTSGSPPEQFF TRBD2 TRBJ2-1 TRBV9 .
TGTGCCAGCAGTAGGACAGGGACTAATGAAAAACTGTTTTTT CASSRTGTNEKLFF TRBD1 TRBJ1-4 TRBV6-1 .
TGTGCCAGCAGCTTGGGAGCTGGAAACACCATATATTTT CASSLGAGNTIYF . TRBJ1-3 TRBV5-6 .
TGTGCCAGCAGCTTAATAGGGAGATGGAATCAGCCCCAGCATTTT CASSLIGRWNQPQHF . TRBJ1-5 TRBV7-2 .
TGTGCCAGCAGCTCACAGGACTATAATTCACCCCTCCACTTT CASSSQDYNSPLHF . TRBJ1-6 TRBV7-2 .
TGTGCCAGCAGCCCCAGACAGCGGCTGTGGTATGGCTACACCTTC CASSPRQRLWYGYTF . TRBJ1-2 TRBV5-8 .
TGTGCCAGCAGTGTTGGCCCGACAGCTAACTATGGCTACACCTTC CASSVGPTANYGYTF . TRBJ1-2 TRBV6-1 .
TGTGCCAGCAGTGAAGGGGACGGGAACACTGAAGCTTTCTTT CASSEGDGNTEAFF . TRBJ1-1 TRBV2 once
TGTGCCAGCTCACCACCGAACGGGCCTGGAAACACCATATATTTT CASSPPNGPGNTIYF . TRBJ1-3 TRBV18 .
TGTGCCATCTTTCGCGGGCCAGGTCGCTTTGGCGACACCGGGGAGCTGTTTTTT CAIFRGPGRFGDTGELFF . TRBJ2-2 TRBV21-1 once
TGTGCCAGCAGCTCCTCTAGCCCTAGCACAGATACGCAGTATTTT CASSSSSPSTDTQYF . TRBJ2-3 TRBV9 .
TGCGCCAGCAGCCAAGGAATTGCGGGGGTAGCCAAAAACATTCAGTACTTC CASSQGIAGVAKNIQYF TRBD2 TRBJ2-4 TRBV4-1 .
TGCGCCAGCAGTGACCCCAGGGGAGGGCAGGGCGAGCAGTACTTC CASSDPRGGQGEQYF . TRBJ2-7 TRBV10-1 .
TGTGCCAGCAGCTTACGGACAGACAATCAGCCCCAGCATTTT CASSLRTDNQPQHF . TRBJ1-5 TRBV5-5 .
TGTGCCAGCAGCTCCTTTCAGGGGGCAGCCTATGGCTACACCTTC CASSSFQGAAYGYTF TRBD1 TRBJ1-2 TRBV7-2 .
TGTGCCAGCAGTTTTTCCCCGGCCGGCACTGAAGCTTTCTTT CASSFSPAGTEAFF . TRBJ1-1 TRBV28 .
TGTGCCAGCTCACCCGGGACAGCTCTCTCTGGAAACACCATATATTTT CASSPGTALSGNTIYF TRBD1 TRBJ1-3 TRBV18 .
TGTGCCAGCAGACGTACAGGGGGCGTGGACGAGCAGTACTTC CASRRTGGVDEQYF TRBD1 TRBJ2-7 TRBV6-1 .
TGCGCCAGCAGCCTATCGGATCGTGAAAAACTGTTTTTT CASSLSDREKLFF . TRBJ1-4 TRBV4-1 .
TGTGCCAGCACCCAGAAGGGTTACCTGCCTAACTATGGCTACACCTTC CASTQKGYLPNYGYTF . TRBJ1-2 TRBV6-6 .
TGTGCCAGCAGCTCCGGGACTAGCAGCCAAGAGACCCAGTACTTC CASSSGTSSQETQYF TRBD2 TRBJ2-5 TRBV7-6 once
TGTGCCAGCTCACCCAACTTAGCGGATACGCAGTATTTT CASSPNLADTQYF . TRBJ2-3 TRBV18 .
TGTGCCAGCAGCCAAGCGGTGGCCTCCTACGAGCAGTACTTC CASSQAVASYEQYF . TRBJ2-7 TRBV4-2 .
TGTGCCAGCAAGGTACAGGGGCCCACAGATACGCAGTATTTT CASKVQGPTDTQYF TRBD1 TRBJ2-3 TRBV2 .
TGTGCCAGCAGTTCTGGGACAGGCGCATTAGAGCAGTACTTC CASSSGTGALEQYF TRBD1 TRBJ2-7 TRBV6-5 .
TGTGCCTGGACCGCGGGAACTAATGAAAAACTGTTTTTT CAWTAGTNEKLFF . TRBJ1-4 TRBV30 .